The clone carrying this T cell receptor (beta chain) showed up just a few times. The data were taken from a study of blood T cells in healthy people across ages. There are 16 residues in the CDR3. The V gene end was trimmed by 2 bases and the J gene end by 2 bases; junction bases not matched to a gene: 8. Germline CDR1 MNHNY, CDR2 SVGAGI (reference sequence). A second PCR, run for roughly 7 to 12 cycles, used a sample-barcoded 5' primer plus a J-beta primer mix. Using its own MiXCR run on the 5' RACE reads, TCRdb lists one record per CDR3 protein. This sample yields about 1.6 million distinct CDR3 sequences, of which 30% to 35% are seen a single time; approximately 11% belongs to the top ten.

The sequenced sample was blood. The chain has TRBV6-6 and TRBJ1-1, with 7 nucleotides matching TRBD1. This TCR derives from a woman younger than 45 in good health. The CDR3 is CASSYGGTEFNTEAFF. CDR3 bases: TGTGCCAGCAGTTACGGAGGGACAGAATTTAACACTGAAGCTTTCTTT.